This T cell receptor beta chain comes out of a study of T cell changes during pregnancy in multiple sclerosis. The CDR3 has 13 amino acids. The germline V gene has CDR1 MNHNS and CDR2 SASEGT. The germline V and J ends were trimmed by 3 bases and 9 bases, with 12 bases remaining between them. Sequenced by immunoSEQ multiplex PCR; TCRdb stores in-frame clones only, minus some. The data hold tens of thousands of clones, with around 96% observed a single time. This sequence originates from a female donor with multiple sclerosis, enrolled in a pregnancy study. This chain links TRBV6-1 with TRBJ2-1; no clear D. Sequencing used CD8+ T cells from peripheral blood mononuclear cells, obtained after pregnancy. The chain's CDR3 is CASSDPPIGEQFF. In DNA form, the CDR3 reads TGTGCCAGCAGTGATCCGCCGATCGGTGAGCAGTTCTTC.